The rows below give T cell receptor beta chains drawn from one sample of a study of PD-1 blockade in classical Hodgkin lymphoma. The repertoire was sequenced with immunoSEQ multiplex PCR; TCRdb's copy has only in-frame clones and lacks some. This repertoire shows roughly 13,000 clones, about 79% found once; its top ten account for about 0.93%. Sequencing was performed on CD4+ T cells from blood, taken before the fourth cycle of nivolumab. Source of these receptors: a human donor with classical Hodgkin lymphoma. CDR3s include the opening cysteine and the closing phenylalanine or tryptophan. D genes are given only for firm matches. Some rows have no size entry. The others give once, few or many, or a class for an expanded clone.

J gene	CDR3 length	clone size	V gene	D gene	CDR3 protein	CDR3 DNA
TRBJ2-7	14	once	TRBV10-3	TRBD1	CAIRQGQASYEQYF	TGTGCCATCAGACAGGGACAGGCCTCCTACGAGCAGTACTTC
TRBJ2-3	16	NA	TRBV7-9	NA	CASSPPWRVSTDTQYF	TGTGCCAGCAGCCCCCCCTGGAGGGTTTCCACAGATACGCAGTATTTT
TRBJ1-2	16	once	TRBV25-1	TRBD1	CASSFPGQGIVGGYTF	TGTGCCAGCAGTTTCCCGGGACAGGGGATTGTAGGCGGCTACACCTTC
TRBJ1-2	16	NA	TRBV19	NA	CASTIQGAGSPYGYTF	TGTGCCAGTACCATCCAGGGCGCGGGTTCTCCCTATGGCTACACCTTC
TRBJ2-3	13	NA	TRBV5-1	NA	CASSSNRADTQYF	TGCGCCAGCAGCTCCAACAGGGCAGATACGCAGTATTTT
TRBJ2-3	15	NA	TRBV7-3	TRBD2	CASSLGLAGTDTQYF	TGTGCCAGCAGCTTGGGACTAGCGGGTACAGATACGCAGTATTTT
TRBJ2-1	13	NA	TRBV5-1	TRBD1	CASSLQGFNEQFF	TGCGCCAGCAGCCTACAGGGGTTTAATGAGCAGTTCTTC
TRBJ2-1	19	NA	TRBV7-3	TRBD2	CASSLTPWGVAGVVNEQFF	TGTGCCAGCAGCTTAACTCCATGGGGAGTAGCGGGAGTAGTAAATGAGCAGTTCTTC
TRBJ1-1	15	once	TRBV7-2	NA	CASSPLGREMTEAFF	TGTGCCAGCAGCCCACTCGGGAGGGAAATGACTGAAGCTTTCTTT
TRBJ2-2	13	once	TRBV5-4	NA	CASGTFNTGELFF	TGTGCCAGCGGCACGTTTAACACCGGGGAGCTGTTTTTT
TRBJ1-1	13	NA	TRBV30	NA	CAWSSRPGLSAFF	TGTGCCTGGAGTTCTCGGCCCGGACTCTCAGCTTTCTTT
TRBJ2-1	15	NA	TRBV14	TRBD1	CASSRPGQGLNEQFF	TGTGCCAGCAGCAGACCCGGACAGGGACTCAATGAGCAGTTCTTC
TRBJ2-1	15	NA	TRBV27	TRBD2	CASPPAAGGYNEQFF	TGTGCCAGCCCTCCCGCCGCGGGGGGCTACAATGAGCAGTTCTTC
TRBJ1-2	13	NA	TRBV28	TRBD1	CASSYRGRYGYTF	TGTGCCAGCAGTTACAGGGGGCGCTATGGCTACACCTTC
TRBJ2-5	16	NA	TRBV5-1	TRBD2	CATQQRLAGGRETQYF	TGCGCCACCCAGCAGAGACTAGCGGGGGGTCGGGAGACCCAGTACTTC
TRBJ1-3	19	NA	TRBV7-9	TRBD1	CASGISGTGSGTSGNTIYF	TGTGCCAGCGGAATTTCCGGGACAGGGAGTGGGACCTCTGGAAACACCATATATTTT
TRBJ1-6	15	NA	TRBV5-4	NA	CASSLLRAGNSPLHF	TGTGCCAGCAGCCTCCTAAGGGCGGGTAATTCACCCCTCCACTTT
TRBJ1-3	14	NA	TRBV30	NA	CAWSAGTYGNTIYF	TGTGCCTGGAGTGCCGGGACATATGGAAACACCATATATTTT
TRBJ2-3	19	NA	TRBV30	TRBD1	CAWIARGRPVGLTRDTQYF	TGTGCCTGGATAGCCAGGGGGCGCCCAGTTGGCCTCACCAGGGATACGCAGTATTTT
TRBJ2-7	14	NA	TRBV11-2	TRBD1	CASSQRQGSYEQYF	TGTGCCAGCAGCCAGAGACAGGGGAGCTACGAGCAGTACTTC
TRBJ1-1	12	NA	TRBV6-5	TRBD1	CASTDRGPEAFF	TGTGCCAGCACCGACAGGGGGCCTGAAGCTTTCTTT
TRBJ1-5	16	NA	TRBV28	NA	CASSLGTGGGNQPQHF	TGTGCCAGCAGTTTAGGTACGGGGGGTGGCAATCAGCCCCAGCATTTT
TRBJ1-4	16	NA	TRBV5-1	NA	CASSLDWTLNNEKLFF	TGCGCCAGCAGCTTGGATTGGACTCTTAATAATGAAAAACTGTTTTTT
TRBJ1-1	14	NA	TRBV9	NA	CASSVGTLNTEAFF	TGTGCCAGCAGCGTCGGGACATTGAACACTGAAGCTTTCTTT
TRBJ1-2	14	NA	TRBV28	NA	CASSPQGLNYGYTF	TGTGCCAGCAGTCCCCAAGGGCTTAACTATGGCTACACCTTC
TRBJ2-5	12	NA	TRBV13	NA	CASSFLQETQYF	TGTGCCAGCAGCTTTCTCCAAGAGACCCAGTACTTC
TRBJ1-2	8	NA	TRBV20-1	NA	CSGGGYTF	TGCAGTGGAGGAGGCTACACCTTC
TRBJ1-6	15	NA	TRBV2	NA	CASSVEGTANSPLHF	TGTGCCAGCAGTGTTGAGGGTACGGCTAATTCACCCCTCCACTTT
TRBJ2-3	16	NA	TRBV7-6	NA	CASSLRAGEGTDTQYF	TGTGCCAGCAGCCTAAGGGCTGGAGAGGGCACAGATACGCAGTATTTT
TRBJ1-3	15	NA	TRBV7-9	NA	CASSLFTGTGNTIYF	TGTGCCAGCAGTTTATTTACAGGGACTGGAAACACCATATATTTT
TRBJ1-2	13	NA	TRBV28	NA	CASTLGRNYGYTF	TGTGCCAGCACCCTCGGACGGAACTATGGCTACACCTTC
TRBJ2-7	15	NA	TRBV9	NA	CASSVGAGITYEQYF	TGTGCCAGCAGCGTAGGTGCGGGAATAACCTACGAGCAGTACTTC
TRBJ2-7	14	few	TRBV4-2	NA	CASSQEGRTYEQYF	TGTGCCAGCAGCCAAGAGGGCAGGACCTACGAGCAGTACTTC
TRBJ1-1	11	NA	TRBV29-1	NA	CSVERQSRAFF	TGCAGCGTTGAACGACAGTCCCGGGCTTTCTTT
TRBJ2-7	11	few	TRBV6-1	TRBD2	CASRGGYEQYF	TGTGCCAGCCGGGGGGGTTACGAGCAGTACTTC
TRBJ1-1	15	few	TRBV5-1	NA	CASSLEGISNTEAFF	TGCGCCAGCAGCTTGGAGGGAATCTCGAACACTGAAGCTTTCTTT
TRBJ2-2	17	NA	TRBV12-5	NA	CASGPWNISTAAGELFF	TGTGCTAGTGGTCCATGGAACATCTCGACTGCTGCCGGGGAGCTGTTTTTT
TRBJ1-2	15	NA	TRBV10-3	NA	CAISAQITAYYGYTF	TGTGCCATCAGTGCACAGATTACAGCGTACTATGGCTACACCTTC
TRBJ2-1	15	NA	TRBV30	NA	CAWSVGGNSYNEQFF	TGTGCCTGGAGTGTAGGGGGGAATAGCTACAATGAGCAGTTCTTC
TRBJ1-5	14	NA	TRBV28	NA	CASSFTQANQPQHF	TGTGCCAGCAGTTTTACACAGGCGAATCAGCCCCAGCATTTT
TRBJ1-6	18	NA	TRBV19	TRBD1	CASSTRHRGLRSKSPLHF	TGTGCCAGTAGTACCCGTCACAGGGGATTGCGGTCCAAATCACCCCTCCACTTT
TRBJ1-5	14	NA	TRBV6-5	NA	CASSFEIRNQPQHF	TGTGCCAGCAGCTTCGAGATCCGGAATCAGCCCCAGCATTTT
TRBJ2-6	15	NA	TRBV5-4	NA	CASSQRSSGANVLTF	TGTGCCAGCAGCCAGAGAAGCTCTGGGGCCAACGTCCTGACTTTC
TRBJ2-2	15	NA	TRBV4-3	NA	CASSPRRGQGGELFF	TGCGCCAGCAGCCCAAGGAGGGGGCAGGGCGGGGAGCTGTTTTTT
TRBJ1-5	15	NA	TRBV30	NA	CAWSVRGTSNQPQHF	TGTGCCTGGAGTGTACGAGGGACTAGCAATCAGCCCCAGCATTTT
TRBJ2-1	16	NA	TRBV11-3	NA	CASSLGDFSSYNEQFF	TGTGCCAGCAGCTTAGGGGACTTTAGCTCCTACAATGAGCAGTTCTTC